This T cell receptor (beta chain) stems from a study of identical twins. From the 5' RACE reads, TCRdb called clonotypes with MiXCR, one entry per CDR3 protein. The data hold 150,000 or so distinct CDR3 sequences, with 3% to 4% observed a single time. V lost 6 bases, J lost 0 bases, and 6 bases stayed unmatched. The CDR3 has 15 amino acids. There are many counts of this clonotype. The sequence was obtained from a man aged 18 to 29 in good health. Sequencing was done on a sample of memory T cells sorted from blood. This chain uses TRBV12-3 or TRBV12-4 with TRBJ1-2; 8 bases align to TRBD1. The CDR3 coding sequence is TGTGCCAGCAGCTCAGGGACAGGAGCTAACTATGGCTACACCTTC. This sequence encodes CASSSGTGANYGYTF.